The TCR beta chain under discussion was sequenced for a study of cytomegalovirus exposure and HLA in healthy donors. Notes on the study in general: Reports showed the classifier diagnosing cytomegalovirus status with high specificity and sensitivity.

Trimming cost V 0 bases and J 0 bases, with 10 bases left between them. This CDR3 is built from 16 residues. CDR1 MGHRA and CDR2 YSYEKL come from the germline V gene. With respect to this clone: Its antigen is still unknown.

Amplification used 60 Vbeta primers and 13 Jbeta primers. The data were produced by immunoSEQ multiplex PCR, yet TCRdb's version contains in-frame clones alone and is incomplete. Of roughly 90,000 clones in the sample, 70% to 90% were seen once. The sample was PBMCs. The J gene is TRBJ2-3, the V gene TRBV4-1, with D possibly matching TRBD2 (6 bases). The origin of this receptor is a man between 18 and 35 years old in good health and CMV-seronegative. CDR3 amino acids: CASSQDAGSSTDTQYF. The CDR3 bases are TGCGCCAGCAGCCAAGATGCGGGGAGCAGCACAGATACGCAGTATTTT.